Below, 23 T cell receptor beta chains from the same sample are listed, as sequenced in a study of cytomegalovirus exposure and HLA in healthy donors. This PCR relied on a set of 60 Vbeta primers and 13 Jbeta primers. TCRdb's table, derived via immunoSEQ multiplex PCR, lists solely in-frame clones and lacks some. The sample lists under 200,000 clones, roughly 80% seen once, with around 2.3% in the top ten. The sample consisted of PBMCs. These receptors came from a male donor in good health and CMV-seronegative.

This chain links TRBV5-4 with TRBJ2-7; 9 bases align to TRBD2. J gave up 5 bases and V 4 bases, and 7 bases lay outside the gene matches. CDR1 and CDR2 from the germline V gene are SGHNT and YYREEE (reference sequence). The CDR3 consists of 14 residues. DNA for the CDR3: TGTGCCAGCAGCGCGGGGGGGGGTCGCAACGAGCAGTACTTC. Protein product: CASSAGGGRNEQYF.

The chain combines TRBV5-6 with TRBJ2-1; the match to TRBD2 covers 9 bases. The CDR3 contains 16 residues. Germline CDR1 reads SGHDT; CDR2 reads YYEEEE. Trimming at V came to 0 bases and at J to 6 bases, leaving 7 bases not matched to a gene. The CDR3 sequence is CASSLAGAGGRNEQFF. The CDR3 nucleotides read TGTGCCAGCAGCTTGGCCGGGGCGGGGGGGCGCAATGAGCAGTTCTTC.

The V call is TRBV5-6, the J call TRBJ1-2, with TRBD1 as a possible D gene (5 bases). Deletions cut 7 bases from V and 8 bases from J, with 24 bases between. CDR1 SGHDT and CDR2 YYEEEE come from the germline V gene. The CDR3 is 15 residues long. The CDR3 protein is CASGPQRGGFGGYTF. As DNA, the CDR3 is TGTGCCAGCGGGCCCCAGCGGGGCGGGTTTGGAGGCTACACCTTC. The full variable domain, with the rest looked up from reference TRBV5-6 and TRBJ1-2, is DAGVTQSPTHLIKTRGQQVTLRCSPKSGHDTVSWYQQALGQGPQFIFQYYEEEERQRGNFPDRFSGHQFPNYSSELNVNALLLGDSALYLCASGPQRGGFGGYTFGSGTRLTVV.

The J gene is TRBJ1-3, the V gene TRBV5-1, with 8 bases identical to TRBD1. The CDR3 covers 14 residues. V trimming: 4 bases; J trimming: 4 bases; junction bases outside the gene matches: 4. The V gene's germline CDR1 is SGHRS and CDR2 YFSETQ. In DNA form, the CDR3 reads TGCGCCAGCAGCGTACAGGGGGGCGGAAACACCATATATTTT. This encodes CASSVQGGGNTIYF.

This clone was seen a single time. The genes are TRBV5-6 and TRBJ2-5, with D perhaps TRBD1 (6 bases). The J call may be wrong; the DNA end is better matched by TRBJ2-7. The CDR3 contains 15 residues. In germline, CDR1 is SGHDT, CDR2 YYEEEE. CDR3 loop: CASSSDSLSVHEQYF. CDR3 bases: TGTGCCAGCAGTTCGGACAGCCTAAGCGTCCACGAGCAGTACTTC.

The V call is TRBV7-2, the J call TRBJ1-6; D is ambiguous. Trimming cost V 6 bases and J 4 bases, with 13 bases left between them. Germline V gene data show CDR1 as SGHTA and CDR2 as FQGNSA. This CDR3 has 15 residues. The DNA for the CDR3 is TGTGCCAGCAGGGAGAAATCCGGGTATAATTCACCCCTCCACTTT. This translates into CASREKSGYNSPLHF.

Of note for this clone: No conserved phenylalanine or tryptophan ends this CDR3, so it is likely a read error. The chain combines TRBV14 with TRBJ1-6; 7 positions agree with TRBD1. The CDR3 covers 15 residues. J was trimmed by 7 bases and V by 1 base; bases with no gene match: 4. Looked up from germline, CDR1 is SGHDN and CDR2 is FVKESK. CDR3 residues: CASSQGDSKNSPLHL. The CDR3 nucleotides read TGTGCCAGCAGCCAAGGGGACAGCAAGAATTCACCCCTCCACCTT.

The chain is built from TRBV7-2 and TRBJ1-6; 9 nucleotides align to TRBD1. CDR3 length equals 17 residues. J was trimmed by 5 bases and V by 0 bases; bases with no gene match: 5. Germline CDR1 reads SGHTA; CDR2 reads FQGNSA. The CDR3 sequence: CASSLARTGVNNSPLHF. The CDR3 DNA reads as TGTGCCAGCAGCTTAGCGAGGACAGGGGTAAATAATTCACCCCTCCACTTT.

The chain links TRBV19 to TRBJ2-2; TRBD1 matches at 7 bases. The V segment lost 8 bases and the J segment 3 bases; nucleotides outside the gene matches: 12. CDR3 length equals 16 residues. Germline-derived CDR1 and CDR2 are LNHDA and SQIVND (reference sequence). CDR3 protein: CASHTGDGVDTGELFF. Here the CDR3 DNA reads TGTGCCAGTCATACAGGGGACGGAGTTGACACCGGGGAGCTGTTTTTT. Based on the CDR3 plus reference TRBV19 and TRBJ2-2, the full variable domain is DGGITQSPKYLFRKEGQNVTLSCEQNLNHDAMYWYRQDPGQGLRLIYYSQIVNDFQKGDIAEGYSVSREKKESFPLTVTSAQKNPTAFYLCASHTGDGVDTGELFFGEGSRLTVL.

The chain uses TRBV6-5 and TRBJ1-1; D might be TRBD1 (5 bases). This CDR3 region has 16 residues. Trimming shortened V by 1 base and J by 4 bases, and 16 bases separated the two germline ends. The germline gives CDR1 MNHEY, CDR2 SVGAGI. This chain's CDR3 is CASSYLDVGRGTEAFF. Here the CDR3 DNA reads TGTGCCAGCAGTTACTTGGACGTCGGGAGGGGCACTGAAGCTTTCTTT.

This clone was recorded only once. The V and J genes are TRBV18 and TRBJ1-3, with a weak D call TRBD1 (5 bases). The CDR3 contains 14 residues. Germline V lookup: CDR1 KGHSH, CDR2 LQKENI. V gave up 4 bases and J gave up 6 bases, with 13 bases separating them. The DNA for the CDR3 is TGTGCCAGCTCACGGGGACGGGAGGAAAACACCATATATTTT. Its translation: CASSRGREENTIYF.

This CDR3 reads CAWSRDPPYEQYF. CDR3 DNA sequence: TGTGCCTGGAGTCGGGATCCCCCCTACGAGCAGTACTTC. The rearrangement joins TRBV30 to TRBJ2-7; D is possibly TRBD2 (5 bases). V lost 2 bases to trimming and J lost 2 bases, with 10 bases between them. Germline values: CDR1 GTSNPN, CDR2 SVGIG (reference sequence). This CDR3 is 13 amino acids long.

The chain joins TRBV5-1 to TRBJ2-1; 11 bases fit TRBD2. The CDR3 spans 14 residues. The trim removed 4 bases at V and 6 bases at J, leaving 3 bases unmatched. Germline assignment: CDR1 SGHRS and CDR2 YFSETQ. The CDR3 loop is CASSMTSGVNEQFF. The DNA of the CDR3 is TGCGCCAGCAGCATGACTAGCGGGGTCAATGAGCAGTTCTTC.

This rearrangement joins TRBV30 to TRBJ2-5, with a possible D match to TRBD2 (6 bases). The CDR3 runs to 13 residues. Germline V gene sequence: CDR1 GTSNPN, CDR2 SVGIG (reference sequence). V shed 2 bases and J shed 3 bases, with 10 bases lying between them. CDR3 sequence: CAWSFGGKETQYF. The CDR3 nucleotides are TGTGCCTGGAGTTTCGGAGGGAAAGAGACCCAGTACTTC.

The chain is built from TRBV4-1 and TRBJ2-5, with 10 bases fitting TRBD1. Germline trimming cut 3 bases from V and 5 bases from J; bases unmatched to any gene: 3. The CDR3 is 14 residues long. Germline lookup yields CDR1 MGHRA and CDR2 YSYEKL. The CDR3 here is CASSQGQGMETQYF. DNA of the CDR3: TGCGCCAGCAGCCAGGGACAGGGGATGGAGACCCAGTACTTC.

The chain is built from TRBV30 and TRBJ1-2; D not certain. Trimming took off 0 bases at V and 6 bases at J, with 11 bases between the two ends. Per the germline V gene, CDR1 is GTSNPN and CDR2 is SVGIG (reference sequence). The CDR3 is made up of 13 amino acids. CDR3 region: CAWSVGPSDGYTF. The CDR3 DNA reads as TGTGCCTGGAGTGTTGGGCCGTCTGATGGCTACACCTTC. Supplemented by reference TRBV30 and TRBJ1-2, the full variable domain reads SQTIHQWPATLVQPVGSPLSLECTVEGTSNPNLYWYRQAAGRGLQLLFYSVGIGQISSEVPQNLSASRPQDRQFILSSKKLLLSDSGFYLCAWSVGPSDGYTFGSGTRLTVV.

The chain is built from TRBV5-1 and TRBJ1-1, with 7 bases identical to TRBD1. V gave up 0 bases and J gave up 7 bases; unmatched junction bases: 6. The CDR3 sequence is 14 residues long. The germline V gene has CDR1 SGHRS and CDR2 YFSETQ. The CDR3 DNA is TGCGCCAGCAGCTTGGAGACAGGGTACAGTGAAGCTTTCTTT. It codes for CASSLETGYSEAFF.

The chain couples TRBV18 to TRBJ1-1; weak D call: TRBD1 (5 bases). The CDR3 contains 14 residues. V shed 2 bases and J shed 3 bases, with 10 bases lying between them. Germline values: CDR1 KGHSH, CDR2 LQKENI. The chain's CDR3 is CASSPSGWDTEAFF. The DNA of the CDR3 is TGTGCCAGCTCACCATCAGGGTGGGACACTGAAGCTTTCTTT.

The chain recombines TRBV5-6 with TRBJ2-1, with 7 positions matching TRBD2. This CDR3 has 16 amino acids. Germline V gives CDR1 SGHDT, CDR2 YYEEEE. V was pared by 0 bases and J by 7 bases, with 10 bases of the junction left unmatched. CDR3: CASSLGGGRRPNEQFF. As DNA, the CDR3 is TGTGCCAGCAGCTTGGGAGGCGGGAGAAGACCGAATGAGCAGTTCTTC.

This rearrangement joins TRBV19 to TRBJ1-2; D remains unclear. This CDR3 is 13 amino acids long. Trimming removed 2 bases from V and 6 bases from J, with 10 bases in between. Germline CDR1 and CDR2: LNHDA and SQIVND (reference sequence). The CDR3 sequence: CASSISYRHGYTF. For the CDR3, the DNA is TGTGCCAGTAGTATATCCTATCGTCATGGCTACACCTTC.

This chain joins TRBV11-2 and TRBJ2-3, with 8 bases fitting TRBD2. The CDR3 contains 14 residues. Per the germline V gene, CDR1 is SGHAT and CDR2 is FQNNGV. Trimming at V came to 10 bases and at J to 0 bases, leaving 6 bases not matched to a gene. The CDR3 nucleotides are TGTGCCACCGGGAGGGGGTATAGCACAGATACGCAGTATTTT. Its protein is CATGRGYSTDTQYF.

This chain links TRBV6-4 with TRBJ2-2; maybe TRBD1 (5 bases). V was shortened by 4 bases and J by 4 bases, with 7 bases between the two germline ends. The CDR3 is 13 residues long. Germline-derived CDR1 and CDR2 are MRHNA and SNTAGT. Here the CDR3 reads CASSAGSTGELFF. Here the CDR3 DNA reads TGTGCCAGCAGTGCAGGGTCCACCGGGGAGCTGTTTTTT.

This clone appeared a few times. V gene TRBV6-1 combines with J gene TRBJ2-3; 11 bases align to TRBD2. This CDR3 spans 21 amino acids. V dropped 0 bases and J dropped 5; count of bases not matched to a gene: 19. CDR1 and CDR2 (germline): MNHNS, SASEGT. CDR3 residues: CASSEARRASGGLRILDTQYF. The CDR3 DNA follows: TGTGCCAGCAGTGAAGCCCGTAGGGCTAGCGGGGGGCTCCGTATCTTAGATACGCAGTATTTT.